Given below is one T cell receptor (beta chain) in context. The data originate from a study of blood T cell repertoires in COVID-19. Some clones are missing from TCRdb's copy, which holds only in-frame ones; the method was immunoSEQ multiplex PCR. The sample contains roughly 200,000 clones, 87% of which appear only once. Trimming stripped 4 bases from V and 4 bases from J, with 23 bases between. CDR3 length equals 18 residues. CDR1 is LNHNV, CDR2 YYDKDF, per germline (reference sequence). The chain links TRBV15 to TRBJ1-5; D remains unclear. The sequence was obtained from a man aged 55 to 70 who had recovered from COVID-19. Sequences were obtained from peripheral blood. CDR3 in amino acids: CATSTPGAGSRLNQPQHF. CDR3 DNA sequence: TGTGCCACCAGCACTCCGGGAGCCGGTAGTCGGTTGAATCAGCCCCAGCATTTT.